The entry below gives a single TCR beta chain sequence along with its context. The antigen it recognizes is unknown. Base-call qualities are not available, and no considerably larger clone is one nucleotide away. This record comes from a study of shared clonotypes between healthy human individuals (TCRdb year 2020). Context from the whole study: The cohort comprised two women and a few men aged 18 to 49 years. To estimate repertoire size and how much clonotypes are shared between individuals, the study performed deep sequencing of blood TCR repertoires from 4 to 6 healthy adults. Different laboratories and diverse techniques were used to prepare libraries and sequence TCR repertoires, to increase sequencing depth and limit assay-specific biases. For each donor, three plates each were used for CD4 naive and CD4 memory, two plates were used for CD8 naive, and one plate was used for CD8 memory. Leukapheresis yielded between about 0.94 and 9.5 billion PBMCs per donor. What the authors observed across the whole study: Naive subsets generally had larger estimated clonotype richness than memory subsets. The genetic and exposure-history diversity represented was limited by the small number of donors. Higher generation probabilities were observed for clonotypes shared by all four sorted-subset donors than for non-shared clonotypes. Sampling was restricted to blood, and TCR repertoires in tissues likely differ from the TCR repertoires found in blood. About 5% of naive CD4, around 4% of naive CD8, approximately 2.2% of memory CD4, and 0.35% to 0.5% of memory CD8 clonotypes were shared across several donors. Rarefaction of sorted-subset datasets indicated incomplete sequencing despite the large sequencing depth. Based on pairwise subsampling, the degree of clonotype sharing among donors was expected to be affected by sequencing depth.

Using the deep immunoSEQ assay, multiplex PCR amplified TCR CDR3 regions from genomic DNA. For each cell subset, the extracted genomic DNA was distributed evenly across all wells of several immunoSEQ 96-well plates, and each plate served as one replicate. For sorted subsets, each replicate PCR was loaded with roughly 0.2 ug genomic DNA, equivalent to some 27,000 T cell genomes. Purified libraries were measured with a Qubit 3.0 fluorometer, size-checked on a Bioanalyzer 2100, and measured again with the KAPA Library Quantification kit. Every immunoSEQ 96-well plate was sequenced on a separate single-read 150-cycle Illumina NextSeq 550 flow cell. The study's processing was this. Because the immunoSEQ output held only junctional sequences and lacked quality scores, the filtering could not match the filtering applied to full-length reads. Sequences were annotated with PyIR, a Python wrapper for IgBLAST v1.9, using IMGT germline references to assign V/J genes and CDR3. Reads were filtered out if the reads had weak V/J assignments (E-value above 1e-6), no CDR3, stop codons, out-of-frame junctions, or ambiguous translated residues. A V3J clonotype was defined by an identical inferred V gene, J gene, and CDR3 amino acid sequence. The percentage overlap between two repertoires was calculated by dividing the number of shared unique clonotypes by the size of the smaller repertoire. RTK rarefaction, the Chao1 estimator, and Recon v2.1 estimates of unobserved clonotypes were used to assess repertoire richness. For all TCRbeta clonotypes obtained by the gDNA method from a few donors, generation probabilities were computed with OLGA. TCRdb stores this immuneACCESS table with in-frame sequences only. Part of the clones is absent; in the studies checked, under half of the shortfall reflects unresolved V genes, and no reason is known for the rest. The DNA was the basis for D and trimming; V, J and clone size are from that table. For this sample the table gives roughly 1.4 million clones, of which 98% to 99% were detected only once. The top ten constitute approximately 0.38% of the sample.

The donors were healthy, HIV-negative adults with no recently reported acute infections or vaccinations. Every donor was a Caucasian adult living in Nashville, Tennessee, USA. Magnetic negative selection was used to enrich CD4+ T cells, after which naive cells were positively selected on CD45RA and the negative fraction became the memory subset. Blood was collected by leukapheresis, and PBMCs were isolated by Ficoll-Histopaque density gradient centrifugation and then cryopreserved in liquid nitrogen vapor phase. Analytical flow cytometry was used to check the purity and quantity of each magnetically sorted T cell population. From each sorted fraction, genomic DNA was isolated and quantified by UV absorbance on a Nanodrop 2000c. Taken from the germline V gene (reference sequence), the CDR1 and CDR2 loops are MNHNY and SVGAGI. V gives up 6 bases and J gives up 7 bases, and the segment between their germline ends measures 13 bases. The cysteine opens and the phenylalanine closes a CDR3 of 13 amino acids. Solely the CDR3 DNA is kept, with 39 bases framed from the first base.

This TCR derives from a man aged 30 to 39 in good health. The sequenced sample was naive CD4+ T cells sorted from blood. What the cell subset or site label conveys for this sample: CD45RA+ positively selected. The chain joins TRBV6-6 to TRBJ2-1; tentative D gene TRBD1, with 5 bases matching. The DNA sequence is TGTGCCAGCAGCCAGACCTCAGGGAATGAGCAGTTCTTC. Its translation reads: CASSQTSGNEQFF.